Given below is one T cell receptor (beta chain) in context. This clone was seen a handful of times. There is no known antigen for this receptor. Base quality data are lacking; no much larger clone is found one base away. This specimen's time point label, per the study, means: pre-treatment sample, taken before nivolumab and TIL therapy. The baseline tumor samples were excised metastases, mostly pleural nodules or supraclavicular lymph nodes, taken from the same resection that was used to grow TIL. Tumors were harvested before any PD-1/PD-L1 blockade; patients then received nivolumab, and those progressing received lymphodepletion, expanded TIL infusion and IL-2. Adults with stage 4 NSCLC were enrolled from late 2017 to January 2020 in a dual-center phase I trial. Samples were obtained from a single-arm, open-label phase I trial in which tumor-infiltrating lymphocyte therapy with nivolumab was evaluated in advanced non-small cell lung cancer. For each resected tumor, portions were snap-frozen in liquid nitrogen and kept at -80 degrees C. Tumor regions of interest were selected on H&E sections by laser-capture macrodissection, were pulverized into about 14 mg aliquots, and were extracted with Qiagen Allprep kits.

This sample is part of a study of TIL therapy for anti-PD-1-resistant metastatic lung cancer (dated by TCRdb to the early 2020s). For the wider study: A median age of about 59 years (range about 35-75) and a median tumor PD-L1 proportion score of 6% were recorded among enrolled patients. Most of the cohort had lung adenocarcinoma, including a few EGFR-mutant tumors and two ALK-rearranged tumors, and half of the patients were either current or former smokers. A median non-synonymous tumor mutation burden of under 1.9 mutations per megabase was determined across the cohort by whole-exome sequencing. T cell receptor beta sequencing of tumor and peripheral blood was used to follow clonotypes across the tumor, the expanded TIL product and serial blood samples.

CDR1 and CDR2 were assigned from the germline V gene as SGHTA and FQGTGA. The CDR3 numbers 14 residues from cysteine through phenylalanine. Kept here is only the CDR3 DNA, which spans 42 bases and is read in frame from base 1. Deletion took 2 bases off V and 0 bases off J, with a span of 8 bases between the germline ends. TCR beta CDR3 regions were amplified from genomic DNA by bias-controlled multiplex PCR with the immunoSEQ v3 hsTCRB kit. An Illumina NextSeq 500 was used to sequence the TCR libraries, reaching around 2.1 million read pairs at survey level or roughly 5-6.5 million at deep level. The original pipeline was this. The immunoSEQ Analyzer software assigned V, D and J genes, filtered out non-productive sequences, and reported clonality. Repertoires were compared using productive Simpson clonality and Morisita overlap index of productive TRB rearrangements between infused TIL and blood. Here the immuneACCESS table is served through TCRdb, limited to in-frame sequences with V and J called. Missing clones are a known gap in these copies; in checked studies unresolved V genes cover under half, and the rest lacks a known reason. The V and J calls and clone size were taken over from that table, and D and trimming were inferred from the DNA. The sample table shows tens of thousands of clones, and about two thirds are seen once. In total, the top ten clones hold 5.6% of the sample.

The full study reports these points: The cohort was highly selected, with more treatment-naive, never-smoker and oncogene-addicted patients than typical, limiting generalizability. TIL culture showed high clonal turnover, with many enriched product clones undetected in the baseline tumor, suggesting clonal contraction rather than faithful expansion. Higher clonality and lower diversity were observed in expanded TIL cultures than in baseline intratumoral T cells (median clonality about 6% vs 30%, p < 0.0001). The study protocol defined all tumor marker inferences as exploratory.

Sample: tumor tissue, taken at baseline. This receptor was obtained from a person aged 25 to 79 with non-small cell lung cancer. The V and J segments used are TRBV7-3 and TRBJ2-7, with TRBD1 as a weak D call on 5 bases. The DNA sequence reads TGTGCCAGCAGCTTACCAGGACACTCCTACGAGCAGTACTTC. Translated, this is CASSLPGHSYEQYF.